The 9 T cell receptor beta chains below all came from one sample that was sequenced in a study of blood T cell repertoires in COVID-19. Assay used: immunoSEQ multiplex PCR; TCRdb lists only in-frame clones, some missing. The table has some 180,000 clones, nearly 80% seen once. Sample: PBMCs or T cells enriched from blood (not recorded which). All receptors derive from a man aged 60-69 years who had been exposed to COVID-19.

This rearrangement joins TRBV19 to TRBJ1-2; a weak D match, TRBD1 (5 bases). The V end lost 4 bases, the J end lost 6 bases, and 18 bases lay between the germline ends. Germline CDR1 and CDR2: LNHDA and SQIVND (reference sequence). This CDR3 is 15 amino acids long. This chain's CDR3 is CASSTLQAGMDGYTF. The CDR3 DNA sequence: TGTGCCAGTAGTACCCTACAGGCGGGGATGGATGGCTACACCTTC.

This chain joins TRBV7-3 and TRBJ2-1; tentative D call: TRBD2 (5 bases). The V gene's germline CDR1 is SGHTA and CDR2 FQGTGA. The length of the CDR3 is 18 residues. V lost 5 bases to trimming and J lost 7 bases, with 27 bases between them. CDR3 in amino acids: CASSRVVFGRERSNEQFF. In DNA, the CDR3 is TGTGCCAGCAGCCGAGTCGTGTTCGGACGGGAACGGTCGAATGAGCAGTTCTTC.

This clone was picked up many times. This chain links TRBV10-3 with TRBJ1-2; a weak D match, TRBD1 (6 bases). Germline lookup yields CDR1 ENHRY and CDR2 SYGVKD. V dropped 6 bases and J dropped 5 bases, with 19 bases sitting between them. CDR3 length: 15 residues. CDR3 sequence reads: CAISAEQGSNYGYTF. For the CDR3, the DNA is TGTGCCATCAGCGCCGAACAGGGATCGAATTATGGCTACACCTTC.

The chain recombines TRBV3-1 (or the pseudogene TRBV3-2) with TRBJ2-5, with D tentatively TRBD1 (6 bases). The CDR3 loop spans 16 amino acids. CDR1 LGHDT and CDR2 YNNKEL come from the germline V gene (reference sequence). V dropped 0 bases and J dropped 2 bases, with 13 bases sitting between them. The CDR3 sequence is CASSQEAGAPQETQYF. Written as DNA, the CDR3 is TGTGCCAGCAGCCAAGAGGCAGGGGCCCCGCAAGAGACCCAGTACTTC.

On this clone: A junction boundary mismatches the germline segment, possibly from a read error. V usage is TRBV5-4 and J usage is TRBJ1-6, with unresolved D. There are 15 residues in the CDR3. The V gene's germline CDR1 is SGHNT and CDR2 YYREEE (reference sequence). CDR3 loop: CASSLGGSSVLPLHF. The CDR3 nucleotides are TGTGCCAGCAGTTTGGGCGGATCCAGCGTTTTACCCCTCCACTTT.

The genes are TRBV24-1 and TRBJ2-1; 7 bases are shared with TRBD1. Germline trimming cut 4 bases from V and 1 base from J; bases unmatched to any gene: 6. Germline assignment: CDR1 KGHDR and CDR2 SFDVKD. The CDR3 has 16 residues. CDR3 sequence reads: CATSDVQGSSYNEQFF. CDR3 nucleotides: TGTGCCACCAGTGACGTACAGGGGAGTTCCTACAATGAGCAGTTCTTC.

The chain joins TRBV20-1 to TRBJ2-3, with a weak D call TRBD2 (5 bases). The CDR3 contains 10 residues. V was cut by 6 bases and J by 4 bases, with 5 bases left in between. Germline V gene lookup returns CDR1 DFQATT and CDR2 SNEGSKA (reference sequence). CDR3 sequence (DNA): TGCAGTGCCGGGGCAGATACGCAGTATTTT. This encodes CSAGADTQYF.

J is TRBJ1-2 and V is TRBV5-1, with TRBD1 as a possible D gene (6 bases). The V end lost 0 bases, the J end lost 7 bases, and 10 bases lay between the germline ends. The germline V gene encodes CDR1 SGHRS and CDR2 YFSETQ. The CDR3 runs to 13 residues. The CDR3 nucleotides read TGCGCCAGCAGCTTGGACAGGGCGGTTGGCTACACCTTC. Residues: CASSLDRAVGYTF.

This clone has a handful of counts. The CDR3 protein is CASSGRAQNSNQPQHF. The CDR3 DNA follows: TGTGCCAGCAGTGGCAGGGCGCAGAATAGCAATCAGCCCCAGCATTTT. The rearrangement links TRBV6-1 to TRBJ1-5; a weak D match, TRBD1 (5 bases). Trimming left V 4 bases short and J 0 bases short, with 13 bases between. CDR1 MNHNS and CDR2 SASEGT come from the germline V gene. The CDR3 spans 16 residues.